This TCR beta chain was profiled in a study of T cell responses to AZD1222 COVID-19 vaccine. Whole-study results and caveats: Reportedly, nearly half the spike-specific TCRs target unmutated variant regions.

Germline CDR1 reads LNHDA; CDR2 reads SQIVND (reference sequence). V was clipped by 5 bases and J by 7 bases, with 12 bases between them. The CDR3 contains 14 residues. Repertoires were generated with immunoSEQ multiplex PCR, while TCRdb's copy carries only in-frame clones and drops some. The sample carries about 120,000 clones, approximately 85% recorded once. As for this clone: Its antigen remains unknown.

The rearrangement joins TRBV19 to TRBJ1-6, with D possibly being TRBD1 (5 bases). The origin of this receptor is an adult in good health. Sample: peripheral blood, taken on day 0 of AZD1222 vaccination. In DNA form, the CDR3 reads TGTGCCAGTAGTCTCTCGGGGGGAAATTCACCCCTCCACTTT. Translating it yields CASSLSGGNSPLHF.